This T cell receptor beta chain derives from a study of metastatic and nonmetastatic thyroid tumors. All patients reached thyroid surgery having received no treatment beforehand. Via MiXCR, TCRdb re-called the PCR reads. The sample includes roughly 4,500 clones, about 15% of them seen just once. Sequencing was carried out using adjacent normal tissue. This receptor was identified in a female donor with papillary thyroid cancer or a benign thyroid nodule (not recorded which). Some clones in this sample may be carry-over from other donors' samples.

The CDR3 region is CASGSVMDSPLHF. The CDR3 nucleotides read TGTGCCAGCGGCAGTGTAATGGATTCACCCCTCCACTTT. The chain carries TRBV2 and TRBJ1-6; D is unresolved. Germline V gives CDR1 SNHLY, CDR2 FYNNEI. The CDR3 has 13 amino acids. V dropped 8 bases and J dropped 8 bases, with 13 bases sitting between them.